This T cell receptor beta chain was captured in a study of cytomegalovirus exposure and HLA in healthy donors. PCR used 60 Vbeta primers and 13 Jbeta primers. Repertoires were generated with immunoSEQ multiplex PCR, while TCRdb's copy carries only in-frame clones and drops some. This sample carries approximately 92,000 clones, about two thirds of them seen once, and the ten largest clones take about 8%. The sequenced material came from PBMCs. The TCR sequence derives from a man between 60 and 75 years old in good health and CMV-seronegative.

Here the CDR3 reads CASGGERGHSGNTIYF. The CDR3 nucleotides read TGTGCCAGCGGGGGAGAGAGGGGGCACTCTGGAAACACCATATATTTT. This rearrangement joins TRBV28 to TRBJ1-3; 7 bases fit TRBD1. This CDR3 has 16 residues. The germline V gene encodes CDR1 MDHEN and CDR2 SYDVKM. V shed 8 bases and J 0 bases; nucleotides not matched to a gene: 10.